Below are 9 T cell receptor beta chains sequenced from a single sample in a study of T cell responses to AZD1222 COVID-19 vaccine. Assay: immunoSEQ multiplex PCR; the TCRdb copy retains only in-frame clones and omits some. The table lists around 100,000 clones, around 91% of them singletons. This material consisted of peripheral blood, taken on day 0 of AZD1222 vaccination. The receptors originated from an adult in good health.

This chain joins TRBV12-3 or TRBV12-4 and TRBJ1-2; D is possibly TRBD1 (5 bases). Trimming stripped 5 bases from V and 7 bases from J, with 11 bases between. This CDR3 has 12 residues. CDR3 in amino acids: CASSNRPSGYTF. CDR3 nucleotides: TGTGCCAGCAGTAACAGGCCCTCTGGCTACACCTTC.

This chain joins TRBV7-9 and TRBJ1-5, with D unresolved. Trimming removed 2 bases at V and 6 bases at J, with 5 bases between. The CDR3 covers 12 residues. Germline V gene lookup returns CDR1 SEHNR and CDR2 FQNEAQ (reference sequence). This CDR3 is CASSLWAQPQHF. For the CDR3, the DNA is TGTGCCAGCAGCTTATGGGCTCAGCCCCAGCATTTT.

The chain joins TRBV7-9 to TRBJ2-7; D remains unclear. From germline, CDR1 is SEHNR and CDR2 FQNEAQ (reference sequence). This CDR3 is 13 amino acids long. Deletions cut 7 bases from V and 2 bases from J, with 12 bases between. DNA of the CDR3: TGTGCCAGCATCAAAGACAACGCCTACGAGCAGTACTTC. Protein sequence: CASIKDNAYEQYF. Based on the CDR3 plus reference TRBV7-9 and TRBJ2-7, the full variable domain is DTGVSQNPRHKITKRGQNVTFRCDPISEHNRLYWYRQTLGQGPEFLTYFQNEAQLEKSRLLSDRFSAERPKGSFSTLEIQRTEQGDSAMYLCASIKDNAYEQYFGPGTRLTVT.

This clone was detected only once. The CDR3: CASGWGVGTEAFF. CDR3 DNA sequence: TGTGCTAGTGGCTGGGGGGTGGGCACTGAAGCTTTCTTT. The chain carries TRBV12-5 and TRBJ1-1, with D maybe TRBD1 (5 bases). Germline values: CDR1 LGHNT, CDR2 FRNRAP. The length of the CDR3 is 13 residues. Trimming took off 6 bases at V and 4 bases at J, with 12 bases between the two ends.

The V and J genes are TRBV11-2 and TRBJ1-3, with 7 bases lining up with TRBD1. Germline-derived CDR1 and CDR2 are SGHAT and FQNNGV. The CDR3 covers 17 residues. V shed 0 bases and J 0 bases; nucleotides not matched to a gene: 5. The CDR3 spells CASSLDQRQGSGNTIYF. The CDR3 bases are TGTGCCAGCAGCTTAGATCAAAGACAGGGCTCTGGAAACACCATATATTTT.

This clone was observed a single time. The V call is TRBV7-9, the J call TRBJ2-1, with TRBD2 matching 12 bases. Germline V gives CDR1 SEHNR, CDR2 FQNEAQ (reference sequence). The length of the CDR3 is 17 residues. V trimming: 3 bases; J trimming: 8 bases; junction bases outside the gene matches: 11. In DNA, the CDR3 is TGTGCCAGCAGCTTGCGGACCGGGACTAGCGGGCTGGATGAGCAGTTCTTC. Encoded protein: CASSLRTGTSGLDEQFF.

The chain combines TRBV7-2 with TRBJ2-7; D unclear. CDR1 is SGHTA and CDR2 is FQGNSA in the germline V gene. This CDR3 is built from 14 residues. V was pared by 2 bases and J by 2 bases, with 10 bases between. The chain's CDR3 is CASSLLEGPYEQYF. DNA of the CDR3: TGTGCCAGCAGCTTATTGGAAGGACCCTACGAGCAGTACTTC.

V gene TRBV10-2 combines with J gene TRBJ1-2, with a weak D call TRBD1 (6 bases). The germline V and J ends were trimmed by 4 bases and 5 bases, with 17 bases remaining between them. This CDR3 is built from 15 residues. Germline V CDR1 and CDR2: WSHSY, SAAADI. The CDR3 protein is CASSASGGRVYGYTF. The CDR3 DNA reads TGCGCCAGCAGTGCCTCGGGGGGGCGCGTTTATGGCTACACCTTC.

This clone came up a few times. The chain joins TRBV7-2 to TRBJ1-3; perhaps TRBD1 as D (5 bases). Germline loops: CDR1 SGHTA, CDR2 FQGNSA. This CDR3 has 13 amino acids. The V end was cut by 5 bases, the J end by 4 bases, with 9 bases between. This CDR3 reads CASSQGLGNTIYF. DNA of the CDR3: TGTGCCAGCAGCCAGGGCCTCGGAAACACCATATATTTT.